These 5 T cell receptor beta chains originate from one sample sequenced in a study of blood T cells in healthy people across ages. A sample-barcoded 5' primer and a J-beta primer mix were used in a second PCR of about 6 to 12 cycles. TCRdb called the 5' RACE reads again in MiXCR, with one record for every CDR3 protein. The repertoire includes approximately 690,000 distinct CDR3 sequences, 35% to 50% of them detected once, and 30% sits in the top ten. Sequencing was performed on blood. These receptor sequences come from an elderly man in good health.

This clonotype appeared a few times. J is TRBJ2-3 and V is TRBV2, with D maybe TRBD1 (5 bases). V shed 1 base and J shed 4 bases, with 12 bases lying between them. The CDR3 contains 15 residues. The germline V gene encodes CDR1 SNHLY and CDR2 FYNNEI. The DNA of the CDR3 is TGTGCCAGCAGTGAAGTTGTCAGGGCAGCAGATACGCAGTATTTT. It translates to CASSEVVRAADTQYF.

This clonotype was found a few times. The V and J genes are TRBV6-5 and TRBJ2-5, with no clear D. Germline V gives CDR1 MNHEY, CDR2 SVGAGI. The CDR3 is made up of 13 amino acids. Trimming took off 7 bases at V and 5 bases at J, with 14 bases between the two ends. The CDR3 loop reads CASTNNGGETQYF. The CDR3 nucleotides are TGTGCCAGCACGAACAACGGTGGCGAGACCCAGTACTTC.

J is TRBJ2-7 and V is TRBV7-3, with 7 bases lining up with TRBD2. The closer fit of TRBJ2-5 to the DNA end suggests the J call may be wrong. This CDR3 contains 16 residues. CDR1 SGHTA and CDR2 FQGTGA come from the germline V gene. DNA for the CDR3: TGTGCCAGCAGCTTGGGAGGGAGCAGTGTTAGGGAGACCCAGTACTTC. This codes for CASSLGGSSVRETQYF.

Points on this clonotype: Compared with germline, one end of the junction differs, possibly owing to a read error. The V and J genes are TRBV15 and TRBJ2-6; D not certain. The germline V gene has CDR1 LNHNV and CDR2 YYDKDF (reference sequence). The CDR3 has 16 amino acids. CDR3 amino acids: CATSGDHGSGANVLTF. In DNA form, the CDR3 reads TGTGCCACCAGCGGAGATCATGGCTCTGGGGCCAACGTCCTGACTTTC.

The rearrangement links TRBV7-2 to TRBJ2-5; TRBD2 matches at 8 bases. This CDR3 is built from 16 residues. Germline-derived CDR1 and CDR2 are SGHTA and FQGNSA. The V and J ends lost 4 bases and 2 bases, in that order; junction bases with no gene match: 9. The CDR3 bases are TGTGCCAGCAGCTCCACGGGGGGGCCCCCACAAGAGACCCAGTACTTC. This gives the protein CASSSTGGPPQETQYF.